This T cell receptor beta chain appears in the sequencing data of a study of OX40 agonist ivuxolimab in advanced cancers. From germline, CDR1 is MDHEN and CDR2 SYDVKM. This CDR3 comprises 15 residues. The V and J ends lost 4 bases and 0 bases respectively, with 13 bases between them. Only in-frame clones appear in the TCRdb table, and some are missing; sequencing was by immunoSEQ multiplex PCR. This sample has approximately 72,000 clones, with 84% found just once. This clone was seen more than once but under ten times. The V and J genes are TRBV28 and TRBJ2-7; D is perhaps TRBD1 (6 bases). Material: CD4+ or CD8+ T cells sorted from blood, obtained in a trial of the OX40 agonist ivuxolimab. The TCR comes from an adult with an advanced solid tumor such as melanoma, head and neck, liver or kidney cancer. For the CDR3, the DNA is TGTGCCAGCAGTTCCCTAAGGGGGACCTCCTACGAGCAGTACTTC. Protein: CASSSLRGTSYEQYF.